This is a list of T cell receptor beta chains from one sample in a study of blood T cell repertoires in COVID-19. Using immunoSEQ multiplex PCR, the repertoire was profiled, and TCRdb retains in-frame clones only, with some absent. This repertoire shows about 220,000 clones, 86% found once; its top ten account for 2% to 2.5%. Sequenced material: peripheral blood. These TCRs come from a man younger than 40 who had recovered from COVID-19. Each CDR3 is given with its conserved first and last residue. Fields, in order: V gene, J gene, clone size, D gene, CDR3 DNA, CDR3 protein. The D gene is left open where the match is weak. Size tells how often a clone was seen (once, few, many) or the class of an expanded clone, and some rows leave it out.

TRBV5-1	TRBJ1-6	NA	NA	TGCGCCAGCAGCTCCGGACAGACCAATTCACCCCTCCACTTT	CASSSGQTNSPLHF
TRBV6-2/TRBV6-3	TRBJ1-1	NA	NA	TGTGCCAGCAGTTCCCCCCCGGGAGTGAACACTGAAGCTTTCTTT	CASSSPPGVNTEAFF
TRBV6-5	TRBJ1-5	NA	NA	TGTGCCAGCAGTCCTTACCGACAATCTAATCAGCCCCAGCATTTT	CASSPYRQSNQPQHF
TRBV5-1	TRBJ1-5	NA	TRBD1	TGCGCCAGCAGATTAAATACAGGGGGCAATCAGCCCCAGCATTTT	CASRLNTGGNQPQHF
TRBV7-2	TRBJ1-4	NA	NA	TGTGCCAGCAGCTTGGACTCAGGATTCGAAAAACTGTTTTTT	CASSLDSGFEKLFF
TRBV27	TRBJ2-6	few	NA	TGTGCCAGCAGTTTTCAGGGGCGCGTGGGGGCCAACGTCCTGACTTTC	CASSFQGRVGANVLTF
TRBV9	TRBJ2-7	NA	TRBD1	TGTGCCAGCAGAGGGACAGGGGGCGAGCAGTACTTC	CASRGTGGEQYF
TRBV5-8	TRBJ1-2	NA	TRBD1	TGTGCCAGCAGCTTGGGGTATCACAGGGGGCGAAACTATGGCTACACCTTC	CASSLGYHRGRNYGYTF
TRBV25-1	TRBJ1-6	NA	NA	TGTGCCAGCAGTGAATATATGGGAGAGTATAATTCACCCCTCCACTTT	CASSEYMGEYNSPLHF
TRBV3-1/TRBV3-2	TRBJ1-5	NA	NA	TGTGCCAGCAGCCAAGATAGCGGAAATCAGCCCCAGCATTTT	CASSQDSGNQPQHF
TRBV11-2	TRBJ1-5	NA	NA	TGTGCCAGCAGCTTAGGAGACAGCCCAAAATCTGAGCCCCAGCATTTT	CASSLGDSPKSEPQHF
TRBV5-1	TRBJ1-2	NA	TRBD1	TGCGCCAGCAGCTTGGCAGGGGGCAATGGTGGCTACACCTTC	CASSLAGGNGGYTF
TRBV27	TRBJ2-4	NA	NA	TGTGCCAGCAGTTTATCGGGGGGAGGCCAAAACATTCAGTACTTC	CASSLSGGGQNIQYF
TRBV7-7	TRBJ2-5	NA	NA	TGTGCCAGCAGTGTAGGGGGTCGGGAGACCCAGTACTTC	CASSVGGRETQYF
TRBV6-5	TRBJ1-6	few	NA	TGTGCCAGCACCCAAGGGGGATCACCCCTCCACTTT	CASTQGGSPLHF
TRBV7-9	TRBJ1-1	NA	NA	TGTGCCAGCAGCTTAGCGGCAGGGCGGAAGGGCACTGAAGCTTTCTTT	CASSLAAGRKGTEAFF
TRBV4-1	TRBJ1-2	NA	TRBD1	TGCGCCAGCAGCCAAGAGATCGGGACAGGCTTTAACTATGGCTACACCTTC	CASSQEIGTGFNYGYTF
TRBV5-4	TRBJ2-7	NA	TRBD2	TGTGCCAGCAGCTTATCTAGCGGGGCCACCTACGAGCAGTACTTC	CASSLSSGATYEQYF
TRBV19	TRBJ1-3	NA	NA	TGTGCCAGTAGTCCGTGGGCCTTCTCTGGAAACACCATATATTTT	CASSPWAFSGNTIYF
TRBV5-4	TRBJ2-7	NA	NA	TGTGCCAGCAGCTCGGAGGGCCACTCCTACGAGCAGTACTTC	CASSSEGHSYEQYF
TRBV27	TRBJ1-5	NA	NA	TGTGCCAGCAGTTTTCAGGGCCCCAATCAGCCCCAGCATTTT	CASSFQGPNQPQHF
TRBV24-1	TRBJ2-1	NA	TRBD1	TGTGCCACCAGTGACCGGGACAGGGGTAGCTCCTACAATGAGCAGTTCTTC	CATSDRDRGSSYNEQFF
TRBV9	TRBJ2-2	NA	NA	TGTGCCAGCAGCGTAGCGCCTAGCAACACCGGGGAGCTGTTTTTT	CASSVAPSNTGELFF
TRBV6-6	TRBJ2-1	NA	TRBD1	TGTGCCAGCAGCCCTGGGACAGGGGGAATCAATGAGCAGTTCTTC	CASSPGTGGINEQFF
TRBV27	TRBJ2-5	few	NA	TGTGCCAGCAGTCCCCATGGTCAGCAAGAGACCCAGTACTTC	CASSPHGQQETQYF
TRBV4-2	TRBJ1-5	NA	TRBD1	TGTGCCAGCAGCCAAGAGGACAGGTCGAGGTTAAGAGGCAATCAGCCCCAGCATTTT	CASSQEDRSRLRGNQPQHF
TRBV6-5	TRBJ2-5	NA	NA	TGTGCCAGCAGCTTGAGCGGGCTGGAACGGGGAACCCAGTACTTC	CASSLSGLERGTQYF
TRBV18	TRBJ2-3	NA	TRBD2	TGTGCCAGCTCCCCAAGTACTAGCGGGGGGGCCTTAAATACGCAGTATTTT	CASSPSTSGGALNTQYF
TRBV29-1	TRBJ1-1	NA	NA	TGCAGCGCCCGACAGAGACTCGGTGAAGCTTTCTTT	CSARQRLGEAFF
TRBV6-6	TRBJ2-1	few	NA	TGTGCCAGCAGTTACTCAAGCCCCACCTACAATGAGCAGTTCTTC	CASSYSSPTYNEQFF
TRBV19	TRBJ2-4	NA	TRBD1	TGTGCCAGTGGCCGGGACAGGGGCGCGGACATTCAGTACTTC	CASGRDRGADIQYF
TRBV4-1	TRBJ1-6	NA	TRBD1	TGCGCCAGCAGCCAAGCTAAGGTCACACAGGGGAATTCACCCCTCCACTTT	CASSQAKVTQGNSPLHF
TRBV19	TRBJ1-2	NA	NA	TGTGCCAGTAGTACTCCGGGACTGCGACTTCGAGCTAACTATGGCTACACCTTC	CASSTPGLRLRANYGYTF
TRBV10-3	TRBJ2-7	NA	TRBD1	TGTGCCATCAGTGGGGCCGGACAGGGCTCCTACGAGCAGTACTTC	CAISGAGQGSYEQYF
TRBV19	TRBJ2-2	NA	TRBD1	TGTGCCAGTAGTCCCGCGGGACAGGGGTTTTCGAACACCGGGGAGCTGTTTTTT	CASSPAGQGFSNTGELFF
TRBV5-8	TRBJ1-1	NA	NA	TGTGCCAGCAGCCCCTCACTTAAAGCTTTCTTT	CASSPSLKAFF
TRBV7-9	TRBJ2-7	NA	TRBD1	TGTGCCAGCAGCCCGGGACAGGGAAAAAAATACGAGCAGTACTTC	CASSPGQGKKYEQYF
TRBV5-1	TRBJ1-1	NA	TRBD1	TGCGCCAGCAGTTCCAACCGGGACAGGGAATACAACACTGAAGCTTTCTTT	CASSSNRDREYNTEAFF
TRBV6-1	TRBJ1-1	NA	NA	TGTGCCAGCAGTGAAGTCCCTTCCAGGGCTGAAGCTTTCTTT	CASSEVPSRAEAFF
TRBV18	TRBJ1-3	NA	TRBD1	TGTGCCAGCTCACCTGGGACAGGGGGCTCTGGAAACACCATATATTTT	CASSPGTGGSGNTIYF
TRBV2	TRBJ1-5	few	NA	TGTGCCAGCAGTGAACCTAATCAGCCCCAGCATTTT	CASSEPNQPQHF
TRBV6-6	TRBJ1-2	NA	TRBD1	TGTGCCAGCAGCGGTCTTGTCCGTTTGGACAGGGGCTCCCCTAACTATGGCTACACCTTC	CASSGLVRLDRGSPNYGYTF
TRBV2	TRBJ1-3	NA	TRBD1	TGTGCCAGCACCCGTGGGACAGGGGATCGGAGCACCATATATTTT	CASTRGTGDRSTIYF
TRBV7-8	TRBJ2-7	NA	NA	TGTGCCAGCAGCTTTACAGGGTTCGAGCAGTACTTC	CASSFTGFEQYF
TRBV27	TRBJ2-7	NA	NA	TGTGCCAGCAGTTATGGGGACTCATACGAGCAGTACTTC	CASSYGDSYEQYF
TRBV27	TRBJ1-2	NA	NA	TGTGCCAGCAGTCCACGCACAGGGCCCCATGGCTACACCTTC	CASSPRTGPHGYTF
TRBV6-6	TRBJ1-5	once	TRBD1	TGTGCCAGCAGACTTTCGGGACAGGGCCACCAGCCCCAGCATTTT	CASRLSGQGHQPQHF
TRBV5-4	TRBJ2-7	few	NA	TGTGCCAGCAGCAAGGACAGCTACTCCTACGAGCAGTACTTC	CASSKDSYSYEQYF
TRBV10-3	TRBJ1-2	NA	NA	TGTGCCATCAGTGGCGAGGACCCCGGGGGCTATGGCTACACCTTC	CAISGEDPGGYGYTF
TRBV6-5	TRBJ2-3	NA	NA	TGTGCCAGCCGCTTTCCTGCCGGTGAGGGTACGCAGTATTTT	CASRFPAGEGTQYF
TRBV11-3	TRBJ2-7	few	TRBD1	TGTGCCAGCAGCCCCCGGACAGGCTCCTACGAGCAGTACTTC	CASSPRTGSYEQYF
TRBV27	TRBJ2-2	NA	NA	TGTGCCAGCAGTTTTAAGCGGAACACCGGGGAGCTGTTTTTT	CASSFKRNTGELFF